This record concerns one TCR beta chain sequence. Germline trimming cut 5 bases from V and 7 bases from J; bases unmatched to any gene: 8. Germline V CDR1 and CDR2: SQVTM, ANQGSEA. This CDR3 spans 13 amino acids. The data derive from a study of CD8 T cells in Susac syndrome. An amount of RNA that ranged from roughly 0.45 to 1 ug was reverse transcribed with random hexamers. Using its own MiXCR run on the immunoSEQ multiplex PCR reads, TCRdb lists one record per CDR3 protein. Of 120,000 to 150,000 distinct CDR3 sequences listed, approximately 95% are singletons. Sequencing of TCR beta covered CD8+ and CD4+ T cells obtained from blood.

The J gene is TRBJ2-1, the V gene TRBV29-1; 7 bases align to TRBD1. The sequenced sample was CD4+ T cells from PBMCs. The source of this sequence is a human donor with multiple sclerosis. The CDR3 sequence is CSVNLVRGNEQFF. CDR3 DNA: TGCAGCGTTAACCTAGTCAGGGGGAATGAGCAGTTCTTC.